Shown below are 20 T cell receptor beta chains from a single sample sequenced in a study of T-cell memory formation after mild COVID-19. Via MiXCR, TCRdb re-called the 5' RACE reads, giving one row per CDR3 protein. The sample lists around 27,000 distinct CDR3 sequences, roughly 7% occurring once. Input material: PBMCs or a T cell subset sorted from them (not recorded which). The receptors come from an adult woman who had mild COVID-19 (a few samples of this study predate the infection). Cell type and time point are not known.

This clonotype was seen many times. The chain joins TRBV19 to TRBJ1-5; D remains unclear. The CDR3 sequence is 14 residues long. CDR1 LNHDA and CDR2 SQIVND come from the germline V gene (reference sequence). Trimming removed 2 bases at V and 4 bases at J, with 9 bases between. Here the CDR3 DNA reads TGTGCCAGTAGTATATTGGTCGGGAATCAGCCCCAGCATTTT. It translates to CASSILVGNQPQHF.

The table lists this clonotype with many counts. The chain couples TRBV23-1 to TRBJ2-1; D gene ambiguous. TRBV23-1 is assigned to the ORF class and has an uncertain function. Trimming removed 3 bases from V and 1 base from J, with 10 bases in between. The CDR3 covers 15 residues. CDR3 sequence reads: CASSHHPASYNEQFF. CDR3 coding DNA: TGCGCCAGCAGTCATCACCCGGCATCCTACAATGAGCAGTTCTTC.

The sample holds many counts of this clonotype. J is TRBJ2-7 and V is TRBV27; D unclear. Germline loops: CDR1 MNHEY, CDR2 SMNVEV (reference sequence). Trimming left V 4 bases short and J 6 bases short, with 13 bases between. The CDR3 is made up of 13 amino acids. The CDR3 here is CASSYQQVSEQYF. CDR3 sequence (DNA): TGTGCCAGCAGTTACCAGCAGGTCTCCGAGCAGTACTTC.

This clonotype was detected ten times or more. The chain links TRBV6-2 or TRBV6-3 to TRBJ1-2; TRBD1 matches 10 bases. The germline gives CDR1 MNHEY, CDR2 SVGEGT. This CDR3 has 15 residues. Losses at the gene ends were 0 bases for V and 7 bases for J; bases not matched to a gene: 5. The CDR3 nucleotides read TGTGCCAGCAGTTACTCCCGACAGGGGGCAAGTGGCTACACCTTC. This codes for CASSYSRQGASGYTF.

This clonotype was counted ten times or more. The chain links TRBV5-1 to TRBJ1-1; D gene uncertain. Germline V gene lookup returns CDR1 SGHRS and CDR2 YFSETQ. The CDR3 has 15 residues. Trimming shortened V by 0 bases and J by 1 base, and 10 bases separated the two germline ends. The CDR3 sequence is CASSLGREANTEAFF. The DNA of the CDR3 is TGCGCCAGCAGCTTGGGTCGGGAGGCGAACACTGAAGCTTTCTTT.

This clonotype was detected ten times or more. The chain is built from TRBV7-2 and TRBJ2-2, with 9 nucleotides matching TRBD2. Germline CDR1 SGHTA, CDR2 FQGNSA. V gave up 5 bases and J gave up 3 bases; unmatched junction bases: 7. This CDR3 has 16 residues. CDR3 sequence: CASSPSGGFYTGELFF. The CDR3, as DNA: TGTGCCAGCAGCCCGAGCGGGGGGTTCTACACCGGGGAGCTGTTTTTT.

This clonotype has at least ten counts. The V call is TRBV30, the J call TRBJ1-2; 7 positions match TRBD1. The CDR3 contains 13 residues. Germline V CDR1 and CDR2: GTSNPN, SVGIG (reference sequence). Trimming took 6 bases from V and 4 from J; bases not matched to a gene: 8. CDR3 coding DNA: TGTGCCTGCCTAACAGGGGTAATCTATGGCTACACCTTC. Protein product: CACLTGVIYGYTF.

By its share, this clonotype is medium-sized. The chain couples TRBV12-3 or TRBV12-4 to TRBJ2-7; D gene uncertain. CDR3 length equals 13 residues. The V end was cut by 6 bases, the J end by 6 bases, with 15 bases between. The CDR3, as DNA: TGTGCCAGCAGCACCAACCGGTGGGCCGAGCAGTACTTC. Its protein product is CASSTNRWAEQYF.

This clonotype has a count of ten or more. The CDR3 protein is CASSSQNKETQYF. The CDR3 nucleotides are TGTGCCAGCAGCTCACAAAACAAAGAGACCCAGTACTTC. The chain recombines TRBV7-2 with TRBJ2-5; no reliable D call. Trimming stripped 4 bases from V and 3 bases from J, with 9 bases between. CDR3 length equals 13 residues. Germline V gene lookup returns CDR1 SGHTA and CDR2 FQGNSA.

This clonotype was observed many times. The chain recombines TRBV7-9 with TRBJ2-5; tentatively, D is TRBD2 (6 bases). CDR1 and CDR2 (germline): SEHNR, FQNEAQ (reference sequence). Trimming left V 5 bases short and J 2 bases short, with 15 bases between. This CDR3 contains 15 residues. CDR3 loop: CASSPKTRLQETQYF. The CDR3 nucleotides are TGTGCCAGCAGCCCCAAGACTAGGCTACAAGAGACCCAGTACTTC.

This clonotype was seen a handful of times. The rearrangement joins TRBV28 to TRBJ2-2; the match to TRBD2 covers 8 bases. This CDR3 region has 15 residues. V shed 6 bases and J 0 bases; nucleotides not matched to a gene: 3. Per germline, CDR1 MDHEN and CDR2 SYDVKM. The CDR3: CASRVAGSNTGELFF. The CDR3 region has the DNA TGTGCCAGCAGAGTAGCGGGATCGAACACCGGGGAGCTGTTTTTT.

At least ten counts were recorded for this clonotype. The chain couples TRBV5-1 to TRBJ1-1; D unclear. Germline V CDR1 and CDR2: SGHRS, YFSETQ. Trimming shortened V by 4 bases and J by 3 bases, and 13 bases separated the two germline ends. The CDR3 loop spans 14 amino acids. The CDR3 sequence is CASSPQPGDTEAFF. The CDR3 DNA is TGCGCCAGCAGCCCCCAGCCAGGCGACACTGAAGCTTTCTTT.

This clonotype was counted a few times. This chain connects TRBV2 to TRBJ1-3, with 7 bases matching TRBD1. V lost 5 bases to trimming and J lost 2 bases; unmatched junction nucleotides: 6. The CDR3 covers 15 residues. The germline CDR1 and CDR2 sequences are SNHLY and FYNNEI. CDR3 nucleotides: TGTGCCAGCAGTCGGGACAGAGGGACTGGAAACACCATATATTTT. As protein: CASSRDRGTGNTIYF.

This clonotype has a count of ten or more. The chain joins TRBV27 to TRBJ2-2; 9 positions agree with TRBD2. This CDR3 region has 16 residues. Trimming cost V 5 bases and J 5 bases; bases outside gene matches: 9. Germline CDR1 reads MNHEY; CDR2 reads SMNVEV (reference sequence). The CDR3 DNA is TGTGCCAGCAGTCCATTAGCGGGAGCAAGTACCGGGGAGCTGTTTTTT. Translated, it gives CASSPLAGASTGELFF.

This clonotype was seen many times. The V call is TRBV2, the J call TRBJ2-1, with 13 bases that match TRBD2. The CDR3 has 14 residues. The V gene end was trimmed by 5 bases and the J gene end by 10 bases; junction bases not matched to a gene: 5. Germline V gene lookup returns CDR1 SNHLY and CDR2 FYNNEI. CDR3 amino acids: CASSSLAGGPEQFF. CDR3 nucleotide sequence: TGTGCCAGCAGTTCACTAGCGGGGGGGCCGGAGCAGTTCTTC.

Many counts were recorded for this clonotype. The V gene is TRBV4-2, the J gene TRBJ2-1; the match to TRBD2 covers 7 bases. The trim removed 0 bases at V and 7 bases at J, leaving 12 bases unmatched. The germline gives CDR1 LGHNA, CDR2 YNFKEQ. The CDR3 extends over 17 amino acids. This CDR3 is CASSQELRGGPPNEQFF. The CDR3 DNA reads as TGTGCCAGCAGCCAAGAACTTAGGGGAGGGCCGCCTAATGAGCAGTTCTTC.

This clonotype was observed many times. J is TRBJ2-4 and V is TRBV4-2, with D perhaps TRBD1 or TRBD2 (5 bases each). The V end lost 0 bases, the J end lost 0 bases, and 15 bases lay between the germline ends. Germline assignment: CDR1 LGHNA and CDR2 YNFKEQ. This CDR3 is built from 18 residues. CDR3: CASSQDPPGALAKNIQYF. The CDR3 DNA is TGTGCCAGCAGCCAAGATCCCCCCGGGGCCTTAGCCAAAAACATTCAGTACTTC.

This clonotype was seen many times. A read error may account for a junction end that differs from germline. The chain joins TRBV2 to TRBJ2-4; 7 positions agree with TRBD2. Looked up from germline, CDR1 is SNHLY and CDR2 is FYNNEI. The length of the CDR3 is 14 residues. For the CDR3, the DNA is TGTGCCAGCAGGGAAGCGGGACTGGTGAGCATTCAGTACTTC. It encodes CASREAGLVSIQYF.

This clonotype was seen many times. The chain employs TRBV20-1 and TRBJ2-7; 8 bases are a match to TRBD1. Germline trimming cut 1 base from V and 3 bases from J; bases unmatched to any gene: 5. Germline CDR1 and CDR2: DFQATT and SNEGSKA (reference sequence). This CDR3 is 14 amino acids long. Written as DNA, the CDR3 is TGCAGTGCTAGAGCGGACAGGGAGATCTACGAGCAGTACTTC. Protein product: CSARADREIYEQYF.

This clonotype was recorded many times. The V call is TRBV4-1, the J call TRBJ2-7; D not resolved. The CDR3 length is 13 residues. Germline V gives CDR1 MGHRA, CDR2 YSYEKL. V lost 1 base and J 6 bases, leaving 10 bases between the germline ends. The CDR3 region is CASSQGEGFEQYF. In DNA, the CDR3 is TGCGCCAGCAGCCAAGGCGAAGGTTTCGAGCAGTACTTC.